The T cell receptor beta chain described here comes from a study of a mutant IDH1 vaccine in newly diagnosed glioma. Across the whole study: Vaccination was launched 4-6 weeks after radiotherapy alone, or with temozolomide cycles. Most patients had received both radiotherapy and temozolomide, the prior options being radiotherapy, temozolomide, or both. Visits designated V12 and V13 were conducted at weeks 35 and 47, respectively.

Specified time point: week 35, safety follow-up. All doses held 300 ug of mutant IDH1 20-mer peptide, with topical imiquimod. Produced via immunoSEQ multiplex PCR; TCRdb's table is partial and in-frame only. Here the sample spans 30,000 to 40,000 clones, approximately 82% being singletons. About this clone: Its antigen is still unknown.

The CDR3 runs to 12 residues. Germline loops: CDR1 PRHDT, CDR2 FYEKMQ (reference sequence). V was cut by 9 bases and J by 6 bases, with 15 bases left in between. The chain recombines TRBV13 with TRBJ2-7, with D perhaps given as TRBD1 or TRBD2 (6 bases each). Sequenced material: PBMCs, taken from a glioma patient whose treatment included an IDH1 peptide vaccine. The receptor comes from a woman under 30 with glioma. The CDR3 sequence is CASGTGGGEQYF. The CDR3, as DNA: TGTGCCAGTGGGACCGGGGGCGGCGAGCAGTACTTC. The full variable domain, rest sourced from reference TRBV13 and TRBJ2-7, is AAGVIQSPRHLIKEKRETATLKCYPIPRHDTVYWYQQGPGQDPQFLISFYEKMQSDKGSIPDRFSAQQFSDYHSELNMSSLELGDSALYFCASGTGGGEQYFGPGTRLTVT.